The 21 T cell receptor beta chains below all came from one sample that was sequenced in a study of graft-versus-host responses after intestinal transplantation. Their target antigens are unknown. The protocol was immunoSEQ multiplex PCR, while the TCRdb copy is restricted to in-frame clones and leaves out a portion. The sample records approximately 110,000 clones, 85% to 95% being singletons. Sample: unstimulated CD4+ T cells sorted from spleen or lymph node cells, taken before transplant. These receptors were taken from a human donor who was the organ donor for an intestinal transplant.

A single count supports this clone. The V gene is TRBV2, the J gene TRBJ1-2, with D tentatively TRBD1 (6 bases). Trimming took off 5 bases at V and 8 bases at J, with 15 bases between the two ends. This CDR3 comprises 13 residues. The germline gives CDR1 SNHLY, CDR2 FYNNEI. The CDR3 DNA follows: TGTGCCAGCAGTTATCAGGGGCCTGGCGGCTACACCTTC. This encodes CASSYQGPGGYTF.

This chain joins TRBV11-3 and TRBJ2-1; D ambiguous. The V end lost 1 base, the J end lost 7 bases, and 8 bases lay between the germline ends. This CDR3 comprises 13 residues. In germline, CDR1 is SGHNT, CDR2 YENEEA. The CDR3 DNA is TGTGCCAGCAGCTTAGGGCACCCTAATGAGCAGTTCTTC. Translated, it gives CASSLGHPNEQFF. The entire variable domain, with the rest obtained from reference TRBV11-3 and TRBJ2-1, is as follows: EAGVVQSPRYKIIEKKQPVAFWCNPISGHNTLYWYLQNLGQGPELLIRYENEEAVDDSQLPKDRFSAERLKGVDSTLKIQPAELGDSAVYLCASSLGHPNEQFFGPGTRLTVL.

The V and J genes are TRBV19 and TRBJ2-7; 9 positions agree with TRBD1. With 7 bases clipped from V and 3 bases from J, the junction kept 7 bases outside the gene matches. The germline gives CDR1 LNHDA, CDR2 SQIVND (reference sequence). This CDR3 has 14 residues. The CDR3 coding sequence is TGTGCCAGTACTGCGGACAGGGGAGACTACGAGCAGTACTTC. This gives the protein CASTADRGDYEQYF.

The chain is built from TRBV6-5 and TRBJ1-2; TRBD1 aligns across 10 bases. The CDR3 is 15 residues long. Germline V gives CDR1 MNHEY, CDR2 SVGAGI. After removal of 6 bases from V and 5 bases from J, the junction contained 9 bases not matched to a gene. The CDR3 loop is CASSLAPGQGYGYTF. The CDR3 nucleotides are TGTGCCAGCAGCCTCGCCCCGGGACAGGGGTATGGCTACACCTTC.

The rearrangement links TRBV28 to TRBJ1-4; 8 bases are shared with TRBD1. Germline CDR1 MDHEN, CDR2 SYDVKM. The CDR3 sequence is 14 residues long. Germline trimming cut 6 bases from V and 8 bases from J; bases unmatched to any gene: 8. The CDR3 sequence: CASSRQGSREKLFF. CDR3 bases: TGTGCCAGCAGCCGACAGGGGAGTCGCGAAAAACTGTTTTTT.

The chain is built from TRBV9 and TRBJ2-1; 9 nucleotides match TRBD2. V was pared by 1 base and J by 4 bases, with 6 bases of the junction left unmatched. The CDR3 spans 16 residues. Germline V gene sequence: CDR1 SGDLS, CDR2 YYNGEE. CDR3 in amino acids: CASSVRASGGYNEQFF. CDR3 DNA: TGTGCCAGCAGCGTAAGAGCAAGCGGGGGGTACAATGAGCAGTTCTTC.

The J gene is TRBJ2-7, the V gene TRBV5-1, with TRBD2 identical over 10 bases. Trimming at V came to 0 bases and at J to 6 bases, leaving 6 bases not matched to a gene. Germline CDR1 reads SGHRS; CDR2 reads YFSETQ. The CDR3 is made up of 15 amino acids. The CDR3 protein is CASSLATSGDGEQYF. CDR3 coding DNA: TGCGCCAGCAGCTTGGCCACTAGCGGGGACGGCGAGCAGTACTTC.

Comment on this clone: Different DNA sequences within this sample yield the same CDR3. The chain is built from TRBV18 and TRBJ2-3; no reliable D call. In germline, CDR1 is KGHSH, CDR2 LQKENI. V gave up 1 base and J gave up 3 bases, with 5 bases separating them. The CDR3 loop spans 13 amino acids. The CDR3 loop reads CASSPRGTDTQYF. DNA for the CDR3: TGTGCCAGCTCACCACGAGGAACAGATACGCAGTATTTT.

This CDR3 reads CASSLGLGRSTDTQYF. The DNA of the CDR3 is TGTGCCAGCAGCCTTGGGCTCGGAAGGAGCACAGATACGCAGTATTTT. The chain has TRBV5-4 and TRBJ2-3; no firm D call. Deletions cut 4 bases from V and 0 bases from J, with 15 bases between. This CDR3 comprises 16 residues. Germline CDR1 is SGHNT and CDR2 is YYREEE (reference sequence).

The V call is TRBV7-9, the J call TRBJ1-1; tentatively, D is TRBD1 (5 bases). The CDR3 sequence is 15 residues long. Trimming shortened V by 5 bases and J by 4 bases, and 17 bases separated the two germline ends. Germline CDR1 is SEHNR and CDR2 is FQNEAQ (reference sequence). The CDR3: CASSAPSGGITEAFF. The CDR3 region has the DNA TGTGCCAGCAGCGCCCCGTCCGGGGGGATCACTGAAGCTTTCTTT.

There are a few counts of this clone. The V gene is TRBV6-5, the J gene TRBJ1-2; D is uncertain. CDR3 length equals 15 residues. Germline CDR1 MNHEY, CDR2 SVGAGI. V was shortened by 0 bases and J by 3 bases, with 11 bases between the two germline ends. CDR3 coding DNA: TGTGCCAGCAGTTACTCGTCGGGGTTGTACTATGGCTACACCTTC. This translates into CASSYSSGLYYGYTF.

V and J are TRBV9 and TRBJ2-2; D remains ambiguous. The length of the CDR3 is 13 residues. V dropped 3 bases and J dropped 5 bases, with 8 bases sitting between them. Germline CDR1 reads SGDLS; CDR2 reads YYNGEE. The CDR3 here is CASSADHTGELFF. CDR3 DNA sequence: TGTGCCAGCAGCGCCGACCATACCGGGGAGCTGTTTTTT.

CDR3 in DNA: TGTGCCAGCAGTTTCCTAATCGAAGCGGGAGGGAACACCGGGGAGCTGTTTTTT. Its protein product is CASSFLIEAGGNTGELFF. This chain uses TRBV28 with TRBJ2-2; 9 bases align to TRBD2. V lost 3 bases and J lost 1; bases outside the gene matches: 9. The CDR3 runs 18 residues. CDR1 is MDHEN, CDR2 SYDVKM, per germline.

The gene calls are TRBV19 and TRBJ1-5; no clear D gene. The V and J ends lost 7 bases and 1 base respectively, with 20 bases between them. The CDR3 runs to 17 residues. The germline V gene has CDR1 LNHDA and CDR2 SQIVND (reference sequence). The CDR3 DNA follows: TGTGCCAGTACTAAGAACTTAGGTCCGGGCAGCAATCAGCCCCAGCATTTT. As protein: CASTKNLGPGSNQPQHF.

V is TRBV11-2 and J is TRBJ2-7; TRBD1 matches at 8 bases. V lost 5 bases, J lost 0 bases, and 6 bases stayed unmatched. The CDR3 totals 15 residues. Germline V CDR1 and CDR2: SGHAT, FQNNGV. As DNA, the CDR3 is TGTGCCAGCAGCACCGGACAGGGTATCTCCTACGAGCAGTACTTC. Its translation: CASSTGQGISYEQYF.

The rearrangement uses TRBV15 and TRBJ1-5; D uncertain. Trimming pared 0 bases from V and 2 bases from J, leaving 20 bases between. This CDR3 has 19 residues. Germline V lookup: CDR1 LNHNV, CDR2 YYDKDF (reference sequence). This CDR3 is CATSRDGGPWGIGNQPQHF. In DNA, the CDR3 is TGTGCCACCAGCAGAGACGGCGGTCCTTGGGGTATCGGCAATCAGCCCCAGCATTTT.

The genes are TRBV19 and TRBJ1-1; D is unclear. The CDR3 has 13 residues. Germline V gives CDR1 LNHDA, CDR2 SQIVND (reference sequence). Between the trimmed V and J ends, which lost 5 bases and 3 bases, there was a span of 10 bases. The CDR3 protein is CASSVSRDTEAFF. CDR3 DNA sequence: TGTGCCAGTAGTGTTTCAAGGGACACTGAAGCTTTCTTT.

The J gene is TRBJ2-7, the V gene TRBV6-6; 10 bases agree with TRBD1. The V gene end was trimmed by 3 bases and the J gene end by 5 bases; junction bases not matched to a gene: 7. Germline V gene lookup returns CDR1 MNHNY and CDR2 SVGAGI (reference sequence). CDR3 size: 15 residues. CDR3 coding DNA: TGTGCCAGCAGTTATTCCGGGACAGGGGTCGACGAGCAGTACTTC. It encodes CASSYSGTGVDEQYF.

The genes are TRBV6-6 and TRBJ1-2, with D unclear. CDR3 length equals 12 residues. Germline-derived CDR1 and CDR2 are MNHNY and SVGAGI (reference sequence). Trimming removed 4 bases at V and 3 bases at J, with 6 bases between. CDR3 in amino acids: CASSLADYGYTF. The CDR3 nucleotides read TGTGCCAGCAGTTTGGCTGACTATGGCTACACCTTC.

The CDR3 protein is CASSEAIAGTGELFF. The CDR3 bases are TGTGCCAGCAGTGAAGCAATAGCGGGAACCGGGGAGCTGTTTTTT. The chain is built from TRBV6-1 and TRBJ2-2; 8 bases match TRBD2. This CDR3 spans 15 amino acids. In germline, CDR1 is MNHNS, CDR2 SASEGT. V shed 0 bases, J shed 5 bases, and the junction held 2 bases outside the gene matches.

The chain carries TRBV5-4 and TRBJ2-1; TRBD1 aligns across 7 bases. This CDR3 has 16 amino acids. Germline V gene lookup returns CDR1 SGHNT and CDR2 YYREEE (reference sequence). Trimming removed 4 bases from V and 7 bases from J; junction bases left unmatched: 14. The CDR3 reads CASSPSSGTAINEQFF. CDR3 bases: TGTGCCAGCAGCCCGAGCAGTGGGACAGCGATAAATGAGCAGTTCTTC.